A selection of T cell receptor beta chains follows, all from one sample in a study of T cells in Graves' hyperthyroidism and ophthalmopathy. TCRdb re-called the multiplex PCR reads through MiXCR, storing one row per CDR3 protein. The repertoire has approximately 330,000 distinct CDR3 sequences, 18% of them found once; the top ten carry about 49%. The specimen was blood. These TCRs come from a woman aged 45-65 years with Graves' hyperthyroidism. CDR3s include the opening cysteine and the closing phenylalanine or tryptophan. The order of the fields is J gene, V gene, CDR3 protein.

j_gene: TRBJ1-2; v_gene: TRBV6-1; CDR3aa: CASSGEPSGYTF
j_gene: TRBJ2-1; v_gene: TRBV27; CDR3aa: CASTLTPSGYNEQFF
j_gene: TRBJ2-1; v_gene: TRBV3-1; CDR3aa: CASSARESYNEQFF
j_gene: TRBJ2-7; v_gene: TRBV3-1; CDR3aa: CASSKSMGEASYEQYF
j_gene: TRBJ1-5; v_gene: TRBV19; CDR3aa: CASSIVQGNQPQHF
j_gene: TRBJ1-2; v_gene: TRBV7-9; CDR3aa: CASSLRGQGRNYGYTF
j_gene: TRBJ1-5; v_gene: TRBV19; CDR3aa: CASRPPGQNNQPQHF
j_gene: TRBJ2-7; v_gene: TRBV6-1; CDR3aa: CASSAPPGQLNEQYF
j_gene: TRBJ1-4; v_gene: TRBV2; CDR3aa: CASSERHHEKLFF
j_gene: TRBJ2-2; v_gene: TRBV6-6; CDR3aa: CASSYSTSGELFF
j_gene: TRBJ2-3; v_gene: TRBV5-1; CDR3aa: CASSWPLGQADTQYF
j_gene: TRBJ2-7; v_gene: TRBV9; CDR3aa: CASSAGGDGTGVSGEQYF
j_gene: TRBJ1-6; v_gene: TRBV6-1; CDR3aa: CASRGNRDSLSSPLHF
j_gene: TRBJ1-1; v_gene: TRBV6-2/TRBV6-3; CDR3aa: CASSSPGGETEAFF
j_gene: TRBJ1-4; v_gene: TRBV5-1; CDR3aa: CASSRIGTGDEKLFF
j_gene: TRBJ2-3; v_gene: TRBV10-3; CDR3aa: CAISEGSTDTQYF
j_gene: TRBJ1-6; v_gene: TRBV2; CDR3aa: CASQRGSPLHF
j_gene: TRBJ1-4; v_gene: TRBV2; CDR3aa: CASSEMDGGKLFF
j_gene: TRBJ2-5; v_gene: TRBV5-1; CDR3aa: CASSLFQGAEETQYF
j_gene: TRBJ2-2; v_gene: TRBV3-1; CDR3aa: CASSQARLAVLNTGELFF
j_gene: TRBJ2-1; v_gene: TRBV28; CDR3aa: CASSNQGTPYNEQFF
j_gene: TRBJ1-2; v_gene: TRBV2; CDR3aa: CASSEEDRGYTF
j_gene: TRBJ1-1; v_gene: TRBV6-1; CDR3aa: CAGSGTVNTEAFF
j_gene: TRBJ1-6; v_gene: TRBV2; CDR3aa: CASSEGGSPLHF
j_gene: TRBJ1-4; v_gene: TRBV12-3/TRBV12-4; CDR3aa: CASSLGQRILNEKLFF
j_gene: TRBJ2-1; v_gene: TRBV9; CDR3aa: CASSVVLAGGNEQFF
j_gene: TRBJ2-2; v_gene: TRBV12-3/TRBV12-4; CDR3aa: CATWGENTGELFF
j_gene: TRBJ1-5; v_gene: TRBV5-1; CDR3aa: CASSLRVGQPQHF